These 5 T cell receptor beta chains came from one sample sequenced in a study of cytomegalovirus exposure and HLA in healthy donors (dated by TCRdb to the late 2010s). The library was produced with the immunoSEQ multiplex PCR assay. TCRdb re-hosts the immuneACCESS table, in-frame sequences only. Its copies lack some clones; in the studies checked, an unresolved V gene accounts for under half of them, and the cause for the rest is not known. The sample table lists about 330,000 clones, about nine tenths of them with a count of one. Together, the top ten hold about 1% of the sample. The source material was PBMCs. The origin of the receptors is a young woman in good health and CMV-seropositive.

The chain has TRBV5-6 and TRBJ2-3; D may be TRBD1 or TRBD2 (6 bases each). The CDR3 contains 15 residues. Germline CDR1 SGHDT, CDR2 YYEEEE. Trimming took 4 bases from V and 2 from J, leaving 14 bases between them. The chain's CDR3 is CASSVSGGHTDTQYF. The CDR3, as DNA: TGTGCCAGCAGCGTCTCCGGGGGACACACAGATACGCAGTATTTT.

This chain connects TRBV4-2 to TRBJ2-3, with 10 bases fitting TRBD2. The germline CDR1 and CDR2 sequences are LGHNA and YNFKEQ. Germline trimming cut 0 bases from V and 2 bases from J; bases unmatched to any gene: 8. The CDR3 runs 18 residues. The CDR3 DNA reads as TGTGCCAGCAGCCAAGAGGTAGTAGCGGGAGGCATCACAGATACGCAGTATTTT. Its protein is CASSQEVVAGGITDTQYF.

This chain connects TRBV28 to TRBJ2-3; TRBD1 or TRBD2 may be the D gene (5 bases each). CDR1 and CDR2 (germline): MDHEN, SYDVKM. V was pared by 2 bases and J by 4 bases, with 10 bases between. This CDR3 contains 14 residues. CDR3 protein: CASSLEGHSDTQYF. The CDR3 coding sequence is TGTGCCAGCAGTTTAGAGGGGCACTCAGATACGCAGTATTTT. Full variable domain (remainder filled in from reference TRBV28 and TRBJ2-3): DVKVTQSSRYLVKRTGEKVFLECVQDMDHENMFWYRQDPGLGLRLIYFSYDVKMKEKGDIPEGYSVSREKKERFSLILESASTNQTSMYLCASSLEGHSDTQYFGPGTRLTVL.

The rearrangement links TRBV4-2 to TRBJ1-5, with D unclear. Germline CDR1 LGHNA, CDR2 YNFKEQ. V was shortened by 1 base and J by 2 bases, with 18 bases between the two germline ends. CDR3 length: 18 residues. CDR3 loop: CASSQVAQVGLGNQPQHF. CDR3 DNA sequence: TGTGCCAGCAGCCAAGTAGCTCAAGTAGGGTTGGGCAATCAGCCCCAGCATTTT.

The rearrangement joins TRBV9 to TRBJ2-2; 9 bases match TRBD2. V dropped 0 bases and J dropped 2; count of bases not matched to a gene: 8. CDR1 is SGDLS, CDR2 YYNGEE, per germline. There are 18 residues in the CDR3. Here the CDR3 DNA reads TGTGCCAGCAGCGTAGACCTCCGACTAGCGGATAACACCGGGGAGCTGTTTTTT. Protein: CASSVDLRLADNTGELFF.